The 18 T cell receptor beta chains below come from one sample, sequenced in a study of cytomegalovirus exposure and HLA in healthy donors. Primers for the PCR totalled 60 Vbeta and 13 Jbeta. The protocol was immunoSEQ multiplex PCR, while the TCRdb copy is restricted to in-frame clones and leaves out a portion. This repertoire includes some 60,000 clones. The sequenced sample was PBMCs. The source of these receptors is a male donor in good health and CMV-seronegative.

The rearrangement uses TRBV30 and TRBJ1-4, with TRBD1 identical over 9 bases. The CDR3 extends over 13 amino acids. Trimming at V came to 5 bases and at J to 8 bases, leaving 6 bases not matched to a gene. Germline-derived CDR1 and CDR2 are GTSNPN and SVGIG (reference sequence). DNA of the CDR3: TGTGCCTGGGGCCGGGACAGGGACGAAAAACTGTTTTTT. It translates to CAWGRDRDEKLFF.

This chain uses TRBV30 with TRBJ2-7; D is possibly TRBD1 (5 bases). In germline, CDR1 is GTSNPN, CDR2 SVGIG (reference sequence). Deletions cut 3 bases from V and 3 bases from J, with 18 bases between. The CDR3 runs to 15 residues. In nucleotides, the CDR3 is TGTGCCTGGAGCCAATTTCAGGGTCCCGACTACGAGCAGTACTTC. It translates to CAWSQFQGPDYEQYF. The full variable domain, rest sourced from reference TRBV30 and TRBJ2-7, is SQTIHQWPATLVQPVGSPLSLECTVEGTSNPNLYWYRQAAGRGLQLLFYSVGIGQISSEVPQNLSASRPQDRQFILSSKKLLLSDSGFYLCAWSQFQGPDYEQYFGPGTRLTVT.

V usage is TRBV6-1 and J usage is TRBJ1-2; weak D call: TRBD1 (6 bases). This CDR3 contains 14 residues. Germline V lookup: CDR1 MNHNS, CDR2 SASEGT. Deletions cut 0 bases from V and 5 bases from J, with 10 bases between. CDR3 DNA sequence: TGTGCCAGCAGTGAAGCTGACAGGACGTATGGCTACACCTTC. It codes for CASSEADRTYGYTF.

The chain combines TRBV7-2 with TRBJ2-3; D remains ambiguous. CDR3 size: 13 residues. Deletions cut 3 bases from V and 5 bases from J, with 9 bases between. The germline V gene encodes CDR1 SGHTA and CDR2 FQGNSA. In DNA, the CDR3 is TGTGCCAGCAGCTTCGCCGGTCGAGATACGCAGTATTTT. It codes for CASSFAGRDTQYF. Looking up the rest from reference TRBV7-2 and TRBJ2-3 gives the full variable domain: GAGVSQSPSNKVTEKGKDVELRCDPISGHTALYWYRQSLGQGLEFLIYFQGNSAPDKSGLPSDRFSAERTGGSVSTLTIQRTQQEDSAVYLCASSFAGRDTQYFGPGTRLTVL.

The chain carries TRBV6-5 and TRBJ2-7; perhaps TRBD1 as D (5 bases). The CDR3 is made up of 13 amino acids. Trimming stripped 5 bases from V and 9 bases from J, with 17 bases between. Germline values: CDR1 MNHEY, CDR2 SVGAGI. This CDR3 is CASSPLDGDRQYF. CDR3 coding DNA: TGTGCCAGCAGTCCACTGGACGGCGACAGGCAGTACTTC.

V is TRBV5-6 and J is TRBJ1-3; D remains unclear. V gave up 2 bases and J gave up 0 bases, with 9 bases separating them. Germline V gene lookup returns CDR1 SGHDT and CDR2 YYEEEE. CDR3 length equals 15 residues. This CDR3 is CASSLWGDSGNTIYF. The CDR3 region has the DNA TGTGCCAGCAGCTTATGGGGAGACTCTGGAAACACCATATATTTT.

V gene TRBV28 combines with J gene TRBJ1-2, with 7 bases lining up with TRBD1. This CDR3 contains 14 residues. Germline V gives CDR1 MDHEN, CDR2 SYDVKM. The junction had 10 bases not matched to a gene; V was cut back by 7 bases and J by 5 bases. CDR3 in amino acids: CASIPGGLGYGYTF. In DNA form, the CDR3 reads TGTGCCAGCATCCCAGGGGGGTTAGGGTATGGCTACACCTTC.

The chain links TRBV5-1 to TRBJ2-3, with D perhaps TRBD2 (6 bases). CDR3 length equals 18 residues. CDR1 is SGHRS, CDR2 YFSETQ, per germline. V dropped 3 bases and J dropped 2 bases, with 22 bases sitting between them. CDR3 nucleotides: TGCGCCAGCAGCTGGGGCCGGGACTCCTTATTCCTCACAGATACGCAGTATTTT. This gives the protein CASSWGRDSLFLTDTQYF.

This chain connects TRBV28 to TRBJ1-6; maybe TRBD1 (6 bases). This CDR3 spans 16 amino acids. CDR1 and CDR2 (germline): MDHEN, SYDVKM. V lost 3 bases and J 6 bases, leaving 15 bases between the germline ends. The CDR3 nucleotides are TGTGCCAGCAGTTTGTCCCCCCAGGGGAGTAATTCACCCCTCCACTTT. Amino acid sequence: CASSLSPQGSNSPLHF.

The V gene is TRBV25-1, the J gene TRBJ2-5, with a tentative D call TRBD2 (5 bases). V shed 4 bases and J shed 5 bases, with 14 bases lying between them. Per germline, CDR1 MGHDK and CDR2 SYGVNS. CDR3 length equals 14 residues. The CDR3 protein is CASSGIEGLETQYF. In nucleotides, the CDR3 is TGTGCCAGCAGTGGCATAGAGGGTTTGGAGACCCAGTACTTC.

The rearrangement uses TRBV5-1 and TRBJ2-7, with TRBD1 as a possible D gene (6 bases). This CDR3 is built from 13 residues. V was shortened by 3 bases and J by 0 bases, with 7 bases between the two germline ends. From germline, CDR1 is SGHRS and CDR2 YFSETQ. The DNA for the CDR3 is TGCGCCAGCAGCTGGGACATCTCCTACGAGCAGTACTTC. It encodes CASSWDISYEQYF. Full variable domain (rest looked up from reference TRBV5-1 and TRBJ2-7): KAGVTQTPRYLIKTRGQQVTLSCSPISGHRSVSWYQQTPGQGLQFLFEYFSETQRNKGNFPGRFSGRQFSNSRSEMNVSTLELGDSALYLCASSWDISYEQYFGPGTRLTVT.

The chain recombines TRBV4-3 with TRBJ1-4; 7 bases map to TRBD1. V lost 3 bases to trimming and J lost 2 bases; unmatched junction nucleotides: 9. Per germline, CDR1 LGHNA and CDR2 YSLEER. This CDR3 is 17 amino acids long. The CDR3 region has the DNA TGCGCCAGCAGCCAGCTAACATACAGGGGCACTAATGAAAAACTGTTTTTT. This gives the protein CASSQLTYRGTNEKLFF.

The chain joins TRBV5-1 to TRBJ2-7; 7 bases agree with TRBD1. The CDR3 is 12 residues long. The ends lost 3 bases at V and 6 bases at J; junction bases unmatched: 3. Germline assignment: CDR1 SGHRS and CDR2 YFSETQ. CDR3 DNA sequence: TGCGCCAGCAGCTCCACAGGGGTCGAGCAGTACTTC. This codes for CASSSTGVEQYF. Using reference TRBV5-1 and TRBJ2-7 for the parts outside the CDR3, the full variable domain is KAGVTQTPRYLIKTRGQQVTLSCSPISGHRSVSWYQQTPGQGLQFLFEYFSETQRNKGNFPGRFSGRQFSNSRSEMNVSTLELGDSALYLCASSSTGVEQYFGPGTRLTVT.

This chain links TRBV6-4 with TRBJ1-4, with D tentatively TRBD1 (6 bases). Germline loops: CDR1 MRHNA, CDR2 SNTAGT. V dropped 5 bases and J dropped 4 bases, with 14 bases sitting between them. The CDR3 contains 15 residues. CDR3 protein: CASSSRTVINEKLFF. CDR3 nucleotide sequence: TGTGCCAGCAGTAGCCGGACAGTGATTAATGAAAAACTGTTTTTT.

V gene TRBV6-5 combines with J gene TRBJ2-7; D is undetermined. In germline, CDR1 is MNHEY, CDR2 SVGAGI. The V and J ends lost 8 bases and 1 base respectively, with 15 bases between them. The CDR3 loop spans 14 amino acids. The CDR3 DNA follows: TGTGCCAGCTTTTACCGGGTTGAGTCCTACGAGCAGTACTTC. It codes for CASFYRVESYEQYF.

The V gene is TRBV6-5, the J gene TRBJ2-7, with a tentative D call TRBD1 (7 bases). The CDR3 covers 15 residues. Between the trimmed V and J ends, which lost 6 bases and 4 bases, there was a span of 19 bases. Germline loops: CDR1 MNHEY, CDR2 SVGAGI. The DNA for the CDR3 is TGTGCCAGCAGCCAGGCCGGAGGGGGCTATTACGAGCAGTACTTC. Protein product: CASSQAGGGYYEQYF.

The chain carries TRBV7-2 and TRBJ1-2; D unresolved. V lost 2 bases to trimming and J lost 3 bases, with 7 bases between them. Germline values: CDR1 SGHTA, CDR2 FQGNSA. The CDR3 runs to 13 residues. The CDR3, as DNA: TGTGCCAGCAGCTTACCGGGTGACTATGGCTACACCTTC. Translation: CASSLPGDYGYTF.

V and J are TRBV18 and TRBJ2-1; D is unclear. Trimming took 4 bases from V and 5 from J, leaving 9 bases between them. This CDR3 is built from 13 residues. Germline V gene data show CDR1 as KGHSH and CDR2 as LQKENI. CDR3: CASSHAVDNEQFF. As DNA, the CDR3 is TGTGCCAGCTCACATGCTGTAGACAATGAGCAGTTCTTC.